This T cell receptor beta chain was obtained from a study of T-cell memory formation after mild COVID-19. About this clonotype: The antigen is unknown.

This CDR3 spans 15 amino acids. With V trimmed by 1 base and J by 5 bases, 4 bases remained unmatched. Germline loops: CDR1 SGHVS, CDR2 FNYEAQ. Researchers used 5'RACE with constant-segment primers to make TCR alpha and TCR beta cDNA libraries that carry sample barcodes and UMIs. One entry per CDR3 protein, called by TCRdb with MiXCR from the 5' RACE reads. This sample yields 250,000 to 300,000 distinct CDR3 sequences, of which roughly 8.2% are seen a single time; approximately 23% belongs to the top ten. The study's findings and limits: Day 15 to 85 contracting clones showed balanced CD4/CD8; day 15 to 37 expanders favored CD4+. CD4+ contracting clones were found mainly in CM and EM, and CD8+ ones in EMRA. Certain responding clones were present in pre-infection memory, suggesting participation of cross-reactive memory.

The origin of this receptor is a man younger than 30 who had mild COVID-19 (a few samples of this study predate the infection). Cell type and time point are not known. Sequencing was done on a sample of PBMCs or a T cell subset sorted from them (not recorded which). The chain has TRBV7-6 and TRBJ2-1, with 8 bases aligning to TRBD2. The chain's CDR3 is CASSLEGLEDNEQFF. CDR3 nucleotide sequence: TGTGCCAGCAGCTTAGAGGGACTAGAAGACAATGAGCAGTTCTTC.